The sequence of this TCR beta chain was determined in a study of blood T cell repertoires in COVID-19. For the study at large: Samples came from the United States, Italy and Spain, spanning acute and convalescent COVID-19.

Profiling relied on immunoSEQ multiplex PCR, and the TCRdb table lists in-frame clones only, not all of them. Here the sample spans roughly 230,000 clones, approximately 86% being singletons. In germline, CDR1 is SGHVS, CDR2 FNYEAQ. With 4 bases removed from V and 6 bases from J, the gap between germline ends came to 17 bases. The CDR3 is made up of 15 amino acids. Sequencing used peripheral blood. The sequence came from a human donor in a cohort sampled during active COVID-19. V and J are TRBV7-6 and TRBJ2-3, with D possibly being TRBD2 (5 bases). The DNA for the CDR3 is TGTGCCAGCAGCTCACAGAAAGAAGCGGCGGATACGCAGTATTTT. Protein sequence: CASSSQKEAADTQYF.